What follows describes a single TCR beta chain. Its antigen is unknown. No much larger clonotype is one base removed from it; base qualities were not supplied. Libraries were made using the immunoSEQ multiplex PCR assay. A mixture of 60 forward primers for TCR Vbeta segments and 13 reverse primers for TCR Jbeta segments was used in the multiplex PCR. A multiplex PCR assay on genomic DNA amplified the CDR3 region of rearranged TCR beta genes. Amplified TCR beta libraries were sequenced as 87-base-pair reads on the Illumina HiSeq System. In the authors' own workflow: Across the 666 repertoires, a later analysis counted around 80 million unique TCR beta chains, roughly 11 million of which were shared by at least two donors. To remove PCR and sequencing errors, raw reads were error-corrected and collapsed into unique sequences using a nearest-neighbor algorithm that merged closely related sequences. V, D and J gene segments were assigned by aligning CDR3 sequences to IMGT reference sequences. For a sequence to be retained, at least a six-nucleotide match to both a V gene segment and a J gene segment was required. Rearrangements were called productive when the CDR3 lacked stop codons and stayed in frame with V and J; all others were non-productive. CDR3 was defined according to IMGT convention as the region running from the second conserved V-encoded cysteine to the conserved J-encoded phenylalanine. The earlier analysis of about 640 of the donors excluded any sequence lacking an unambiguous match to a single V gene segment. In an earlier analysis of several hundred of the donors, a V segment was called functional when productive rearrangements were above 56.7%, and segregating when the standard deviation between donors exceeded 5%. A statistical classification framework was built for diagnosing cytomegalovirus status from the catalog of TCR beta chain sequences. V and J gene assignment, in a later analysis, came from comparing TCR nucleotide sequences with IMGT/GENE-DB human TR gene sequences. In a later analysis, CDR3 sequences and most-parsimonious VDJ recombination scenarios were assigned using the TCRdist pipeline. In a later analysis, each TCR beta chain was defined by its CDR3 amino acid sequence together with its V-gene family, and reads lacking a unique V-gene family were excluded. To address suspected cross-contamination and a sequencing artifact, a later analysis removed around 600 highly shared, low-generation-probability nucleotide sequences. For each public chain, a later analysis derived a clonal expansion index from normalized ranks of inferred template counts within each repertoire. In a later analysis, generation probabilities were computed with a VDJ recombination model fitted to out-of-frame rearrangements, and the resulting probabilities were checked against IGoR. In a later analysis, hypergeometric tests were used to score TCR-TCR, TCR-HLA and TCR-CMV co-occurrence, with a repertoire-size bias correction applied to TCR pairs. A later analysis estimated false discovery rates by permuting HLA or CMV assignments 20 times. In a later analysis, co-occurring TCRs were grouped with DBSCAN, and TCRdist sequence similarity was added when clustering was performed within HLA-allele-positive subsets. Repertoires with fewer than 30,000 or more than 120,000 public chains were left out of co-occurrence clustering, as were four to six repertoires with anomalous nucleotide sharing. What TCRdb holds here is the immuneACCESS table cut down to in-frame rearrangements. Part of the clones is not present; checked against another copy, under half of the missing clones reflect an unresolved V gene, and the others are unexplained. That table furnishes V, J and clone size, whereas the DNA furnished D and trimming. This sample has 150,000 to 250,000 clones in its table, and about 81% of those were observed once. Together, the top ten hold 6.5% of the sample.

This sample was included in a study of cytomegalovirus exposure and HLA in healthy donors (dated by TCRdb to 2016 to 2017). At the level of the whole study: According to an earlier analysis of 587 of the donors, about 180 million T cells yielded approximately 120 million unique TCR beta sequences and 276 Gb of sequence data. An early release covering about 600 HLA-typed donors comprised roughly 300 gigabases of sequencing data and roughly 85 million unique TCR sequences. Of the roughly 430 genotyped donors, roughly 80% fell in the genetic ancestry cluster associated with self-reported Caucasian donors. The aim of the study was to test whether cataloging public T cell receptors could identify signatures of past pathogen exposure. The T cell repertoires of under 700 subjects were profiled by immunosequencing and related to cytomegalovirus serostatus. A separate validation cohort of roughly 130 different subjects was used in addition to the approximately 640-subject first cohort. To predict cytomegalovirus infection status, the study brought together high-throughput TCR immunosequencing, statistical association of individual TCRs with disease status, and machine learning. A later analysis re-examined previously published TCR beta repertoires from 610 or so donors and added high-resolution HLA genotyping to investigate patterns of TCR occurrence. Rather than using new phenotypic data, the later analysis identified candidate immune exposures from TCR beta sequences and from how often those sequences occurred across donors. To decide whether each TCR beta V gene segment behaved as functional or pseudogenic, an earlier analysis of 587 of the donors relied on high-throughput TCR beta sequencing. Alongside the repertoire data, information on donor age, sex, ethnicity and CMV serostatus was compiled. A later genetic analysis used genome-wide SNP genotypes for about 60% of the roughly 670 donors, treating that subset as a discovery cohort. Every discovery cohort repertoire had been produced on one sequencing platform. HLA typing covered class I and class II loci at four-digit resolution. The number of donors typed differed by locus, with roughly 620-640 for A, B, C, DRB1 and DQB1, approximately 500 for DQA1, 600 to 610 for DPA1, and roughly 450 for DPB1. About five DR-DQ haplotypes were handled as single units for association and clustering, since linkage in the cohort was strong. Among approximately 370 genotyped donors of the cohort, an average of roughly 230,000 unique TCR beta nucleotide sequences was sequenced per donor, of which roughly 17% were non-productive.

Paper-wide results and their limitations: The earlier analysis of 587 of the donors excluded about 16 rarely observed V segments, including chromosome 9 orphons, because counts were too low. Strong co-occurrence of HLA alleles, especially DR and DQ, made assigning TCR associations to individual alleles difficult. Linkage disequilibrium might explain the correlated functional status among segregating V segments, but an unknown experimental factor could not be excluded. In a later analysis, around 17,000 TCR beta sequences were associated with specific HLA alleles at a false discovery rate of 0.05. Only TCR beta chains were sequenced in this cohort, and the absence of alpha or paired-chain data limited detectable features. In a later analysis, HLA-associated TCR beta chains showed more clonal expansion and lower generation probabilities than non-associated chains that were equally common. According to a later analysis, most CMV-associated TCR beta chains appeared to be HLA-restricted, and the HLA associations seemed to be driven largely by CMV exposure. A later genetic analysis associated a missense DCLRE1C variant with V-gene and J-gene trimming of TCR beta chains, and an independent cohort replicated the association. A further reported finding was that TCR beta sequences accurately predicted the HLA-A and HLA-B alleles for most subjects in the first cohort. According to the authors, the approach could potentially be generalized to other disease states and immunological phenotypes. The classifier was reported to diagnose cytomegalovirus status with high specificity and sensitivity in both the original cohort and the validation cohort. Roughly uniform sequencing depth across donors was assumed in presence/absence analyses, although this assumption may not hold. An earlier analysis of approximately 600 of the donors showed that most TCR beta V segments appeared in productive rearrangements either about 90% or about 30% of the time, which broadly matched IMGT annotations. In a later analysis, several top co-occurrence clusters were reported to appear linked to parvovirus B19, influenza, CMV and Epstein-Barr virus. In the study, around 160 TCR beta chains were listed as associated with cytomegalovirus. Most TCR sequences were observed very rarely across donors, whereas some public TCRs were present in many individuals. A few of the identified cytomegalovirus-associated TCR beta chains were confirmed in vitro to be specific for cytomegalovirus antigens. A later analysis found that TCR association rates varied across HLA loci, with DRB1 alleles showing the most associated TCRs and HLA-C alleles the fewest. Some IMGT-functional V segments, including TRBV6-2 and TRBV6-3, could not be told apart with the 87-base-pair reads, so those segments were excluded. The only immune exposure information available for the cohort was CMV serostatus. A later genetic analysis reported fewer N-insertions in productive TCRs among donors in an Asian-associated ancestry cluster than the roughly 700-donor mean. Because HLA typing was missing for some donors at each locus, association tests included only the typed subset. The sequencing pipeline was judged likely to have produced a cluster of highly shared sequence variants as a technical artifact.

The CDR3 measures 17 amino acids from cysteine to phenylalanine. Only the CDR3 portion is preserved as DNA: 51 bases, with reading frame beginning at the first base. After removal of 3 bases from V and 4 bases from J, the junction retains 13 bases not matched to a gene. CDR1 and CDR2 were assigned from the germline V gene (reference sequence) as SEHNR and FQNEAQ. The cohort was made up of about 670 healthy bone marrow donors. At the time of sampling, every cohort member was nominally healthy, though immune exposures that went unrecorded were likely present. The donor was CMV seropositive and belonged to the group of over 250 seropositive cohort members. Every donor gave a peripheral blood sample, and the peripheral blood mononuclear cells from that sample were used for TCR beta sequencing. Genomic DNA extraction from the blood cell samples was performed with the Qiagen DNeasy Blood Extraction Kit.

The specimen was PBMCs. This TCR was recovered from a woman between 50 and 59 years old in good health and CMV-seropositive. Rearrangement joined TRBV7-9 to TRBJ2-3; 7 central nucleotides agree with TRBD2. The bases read TGTGCCAGCAGCTTGGCCGGGGAGGGGAGAAGTCCAGATACGCAGTATTTT. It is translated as CASSLAGEGRSPDTQYF.